The 30 T cell receptor beta chains below come from one sample, sequenced in a study of OX40 agonist ivuxolimab in advanced cancers. Profiled with immunoSEQ multiplex PCR; TCRdb holds only in-frame clones, not every one. The sample includes fewer than 65,000 clones, 70% to 80% of them seen just once. The starting material was CD4+ or CD8+ T cells sorted from blood, obtained in a trial of the OX40 agonist ivuxolimab. These receptors were collected from an adult with an advanced solid tumor such as melanoma, head and neck, liver or kidney cancer.

The CDR3: CASSPVLAAETQYF. CDR3 nucleotide sequence: TGTGCCAGCAGTCCGGTGCTAGCGGCGGAGACCCAGTACTTC. The V call is TRBV6-5, the J call TRBJ2-5, with TRBD2 matching over 7 bases. Germline-derived CDR1 and CDR2 are MNHEY and SVGAGI. The CDR3 runs to 14 residues. Trimming removed 5 bases from V and 5 bases from J; junction bases left unmatched: 8.

Note on this clone: At one end the junction does not follow the germline gene, possibly because of a read error. The chain is built from TRBV9 and TRBJ1-2, with a possible D match to TRBD1 (6 bases). CDR1 and CDR2 from the germline V gene are SGDLS and YYNGEE. The CDR3 length is 10 residues. CDR3 sequence reads: CASSGQVQQF. Written as DNA, the CDR3 is TGTGCCAGCAGCGGACAGGTCCAACAGTTC. The full variable domain, with the rest looked up from reference TRBV9 and TRBJ1-2, is DSGVTQTPKHLITATGQRVTLRCSPRSGDLSVYWYQQSLDQGLQFLIQYYNGEERAKGNILERFSAQQFPDLHSELNLSSLELGDSALYFCASSGQVQQFGSGTRLTVV.

This clone was seen a few times. The chain has TRBV19 and TRBJ1-2, with TRBD1 identical over 10 bases. The germline V gene encodes CDR1 LNHDA and CDR2 SQIVND (reference sequence). V dropped 5 bases and J dropped 8; count of bases not matched to a gene: 8. The CDR3 is 14 residues long. The DNA of the CDR3 is TGTGCCAGTAGTGTCACGGGACAGGGGAAAGGCTACACCTTC. This translates into CASSVTGQGKGYTF.

The chain has TRBV7-9 and TRBJ2-7; D unresolved. Trimming took off 6 bases at V and 4 bases at J, with 10 bases between the two ends. Germline CDR1 and CDR2: SEHNR and FQNEAQ (reference sequence). This CDR3 region has 12 residues. The CDR3 region has the DNA TGTGCCAGCAGTTCTACAGAATACGAGCAGTACTTC. It codes for CASSSTEYEQYF.

The chain links TRBV28 to TRBJ2-5; 16 bases map to TRBD2. The CDR3 totals 21 residues. Germline V gene lookup returns CDR1 MDHEN and CDR2 SYDVKM. Trimming removed 4 bases from V and 4 bases from J; junction bases left unmatched: 18. The CDR3 DNA reads as TGTGCCAGCAGTTCGATACGGACAGGGGGACTAGCGGGAGGGGCAGTAGAGACCCAGTACTTC. Protein: CASSSIRTGGLAGGAVETQYF.

In its sample, this clone was seen a few times. The genes are TRBV7-6 and TRBJ2-1; D unresolved. The CDR3 runs 12 residues. Germline loops: CDR1 SGHVS, CDR2 FNYEAQ. V was clipped by 0 bases and J by 6 bases, with 3 bases between them. CDR3 residues: CASSLASNEQFF. CDR3 in DNA: TGTGCCAGCAGCTTAGCTAGCAATGAGCAGTTCTTC.

This chain links TRBV2 with TRBJ2-1; D gene ambiguous. This CDR3 is 16 amino acids long. V lost 3 bases and J lost 0, with 12 bases in between. In germline, CDR1 is SNHLY, CDR2 FYNNEI. The CDR3 coding sequence is TGTGCCAGCAGTGAGGCGCCCAAGAGCTCCTACAATGAGCAGTTCTTC. It is translated as CASSEAPKSSYNEQFF.

The V and J genes are TRBV7-2 and TRBJ2-1; unclear D gene. V was trimmed by 0 bases and J by 0 bases, leaving 6 bases between them. Germline CDR1 and CDR2: SGHTA and FQGNSA. The CDR3 consists of 15 residues. The CDR3: CASSLARSSYNEQFF. The CDR3 nucleotides are TGTGCCAGCAGCTTAGCGAGGAGCTCCTACAATGAGCAGTTCTTC.

The chain has TRBV29-1 and TRBJ2-5; D possibly corresponds to TRBD2 (5 bases). Germline values: CDR1 SQVTM, CDR2 ANQGSEA. V was clipped by 3 bases and J by 4 bases, with 6 bases between them. CDR3 length: 11 residues. CDR3 sequence reads: CSVERVETQYF. The DNA of the CDR3 is TGCAGCGTTGAGAGGGTAGAGACCCAGTACTTC.

The chain couples TRBV9 to TRBJ2-1; D is ambiguous. V was pared by 3 bases and J by 0 bases, with 10 bases between. Germline V gene lookup returns CDR1 SGDLS and CDR2 YYNGEE. There are 15 residues in the CDR3. The CDR3 sequence is CASSGGTSSYNEQFF. The CDR3 DNA follows: TGTGCCAGCAGCGGTGGCACGAGCTCCTACAATGAGCAGTTCTTC.

This sequence joins TRBV27 and TRBJ2-1, with D possibly matching TRBD2 (5 bases). The germline V gene has CDR1 MNHEY and CDR2 SMNVEV (reference sequence). This CDR3 contains 13 residues. The V end was cut by 10 bases, the J end by 3 bases, with 13 bases between. CDR3 protein: CATAPAGYNEQFF. The CDR3 DNA reads as TGTGCCACCGCCCCCGCGGGCTACAATGAGCAGTTCTTC.

In its sample, this clone was seen once. The genes are TRBV29-1 and TRBJ1-5; TRBD1 matches 7 bases. This CDR3 has 13 amino acids. Germline V gene sequence: CDR1 SQVTM, CDR2 ANQGSEA. J was trimmed by 6 bases and V by 3 bases; bases with no gene match: 5. In nucleotides, the CDR3 is TGCAGCGTTGACCCAGGGGGGGGTCAGCCCCAGCATTTT. Translated, it gives CSVDPGGGQPQHF.

This chain uses TRBV30 with TRBJ2-3; D gene uncertain. Trimming took 5 bases from V and 1 from J, leaving 4 bases between them. CDR3 size: 11 residues. The germline CDR1 and CDR2 sequences are GTSNPN and SVGIG (reference sequence). The CDR3 DNA is TGTGCCTGGGGGGGCACAGATACGCAGTATTTT. Protein: CAWGGTDTQYF.

The chain is built from TRBV6-5 and TRBJ2-7; TRBD2 matches 8 bases. Germline trimming cut 2 bases from V and 4 bases from J; bases unmatched to any gene: 7. The CDR3 loop spans 15 amino acids. Germline V gives CDR1 MNHEY, CDR2 SVGAGI. CDR3 region: CASSYREGGRYEQYF. The DNA for the CDR3 is TGTGCCAGCAGTTACCGGGAGGGGGGGCGGTACGAGCAGTACTTC.

This chain connects TRBV5-5 to TRBJ2-7; 9 bases fit TRBD1. In germline, CDR1 is SGHKS, CDR2 YYEKEE (reference sequence). V was clipped by 4 bases and J by 0 bases; unmatched bases: 11. The CDR3 runs to 17 residues. As DNA, the CDR3 is TGTGCCAGCAGCACCCCAGCCGGGGGACAGGGCTCCTACGAGCAGTACTTC. Protein sequence: CASSTPAGGQGSYEQYF.

This clone was observed once. The chain has TRBV7-9 and TRBJ2-3; TRBD2 aligns across 14 bases. There are 16 residues in the CDR3. The germline gives CDR1 SEHNR, CDR2 FQNEAQ (reference sequence). V shed 1 base, J shed 9 bases, and the junction held 6 bases outside the gene matches. The CDR3, as DNA: TGTGCCAGCAGCTTAGAGTGGGGACTAGCGGGAGAAACGCAGTATTTT. Protein product: CASSLEWGLAGETQYF. Based on the CDR3 plus reference TRBV7-9 and TRBJ2-3, the full variable domain is DTGVSQNPRHKITKRGQNVTFRCDPISEHNRLYWYRQTLGQGPEFLTYFQNEAQLEKSRLLSDRFSAERPKGSFSTLEIQRTEQGDSAMYLCASSLEWGLAGETQYFGPGTRLTVL.

The chain joins TRBV5-1 to TRBJ1-5; TRBD1 matches 9 bases. There are 16 residues in the CDR3. The germline CDR1 and CDR2 sequences are SGHRS and YFSETQ. V trimming: 0 bases; J trimming: 5 bases; junction bases outside the gene matches: 6. Here the CDR3 reads CASSLEGQGVDQPQHF. The CDR3 DNA reads TGCGCCAGCAGCTTGGAGGGACAGGGTGTGGATCAGCCCCAGCATTTT. The full variable domain, with the rest looked up from reference TRBV5-1 and TRBJ1-5, is KAGVTQTPRYLIKTRGQQVTLSCSPISGHRSVSWYQQTPGQGLQFLFEYFSETQRNKGNFPGRFSGRQFSNSRSEMNVSTLELGDSALYLCASSLEGQGVDQPQHFGDGTRLSIL.

This clone appeared once. The V gene is TRBV7-9, the J gene TRBJ2-1; D may be TRBD2 (5 bases). The CDR3 length is 19 residues. Germline CDR1 reads SEHNR; CDR2 reads FQNEAQ (reference sequence). The V and J ends lost 4 bases and 0 bases respectively, with 22 bases between them. The CDR3 spells CASSSGVALSLSSYNEQFF. DNA for the CDR3: TGTGCCAGCAGCTCCGGGGTAGCGCTCTCCCTTAGCTCCTACAATGAGCAGTTCTTC. The whole variable domain, filled in from reference TRBV7-9 and TRBJ2-1, reads DTGVSQNPRHKITKRGQNVTFRCDPISEHNRLYWYRQTLGQGPEFLTYFQNEAQLEKSRLLSDRFSAERPKGSFSTLEIQRTEQGDSAMYLCASSSGVALSLSSYNEQFFGPGTRLTVL.

The V call is TRBV7-3, the J call TRBJ2-7; D is possibly TRBD1 (5 bases). Germline V gene lookup returns CDR1 SGHTA and CDR2 FQGTGA. This CDR3 region has 17 residues. Trimming removed 5 bases at V and 4 bases at J, with 24 bases between. This chain's CDR3 is CASSHAPWRTSPYEQYF. The CDR3 DNA reads TGTGCCAGCAGCCACGCTCCTTGGCGGACAAGTCCTTACGAGCAGTACTTC.

The chain recombines TRBV14 with TRBJ2-1; tentative D call: TRBD2 (5 bases). Trimming removed 0 bases at V and 2 bases at J, with 20 bases between. The CDR3 has 19 amino acids. Looked up from germline, CDR1 is SGHDN and CDR2 is FVKESK. The CDR3, as DNA: TGTGCCAGCAGCCAAGATAGGCGCGCTCTAGCAGCCACCTACAATGAGCAGTTCTTC. Amino acid sequence: CASSQDRRALAATYNEQFF.

V is TRBV28 and J is TRBJ2-5, with D possibly being TRBD2 (6 bases). This CDR3 has 15 residues. V lost 8 bases and J lost 1, with 17 bases in between. Germline V gives CDR1 MDHEN, CDR2 SYDVKM. For the CDR3, the DNA is TGTGCCAGCGGGCTCGGGAGCTTCGGCCAAGAGACCCAGTACTTC. Amino acid sequence: CASGLGSFGQETQYF.

The chain couples TRBV5-6 to TRBJ1-2; D might be TRBD1 (6 bases). CDR3 size: 13 residues. Between the trimmed V and J ends, which lost 6 bases and 13 bases, there was a span of 22 bases. Looked up from germline, CDR1 is SGHDT and CDR2 is YYEEEE. CDR3 sequence reads: CASMAPGATAGTF. The CDR3 DNA follows: TGTGCCAGCATGGCCCCAGGGGCCACCGCGGGCACCTTC.

A few counts support this clone. The genes are TRBV14 and TRBJ1-2; D unclear. Per the germline V gene, CDR1 is SGHDN and CDR2 is FVKESK. The V and J ends lost 1 base and 3 bases respectively, with 15 bases between them. The CDR3 loop spans 16 amino acids. CDR3 protein: CASSQVFGSAHYGYTF. The CDR3 region has the DNA TGTGCCAGCAGCCAAGTGTTCGGCAGTGCCCACTATGGCTACACCTTC.

The J gene is TRBJ1-1, the V gene TRBV10-3, with unresolved D. Trimming stripped 0 bases from V and 6 bases from J, with 11 bases between. Germline V gene data show CDR1 as ENHRY and CDR2 as SYGVKD. This CDR3 region has 14 residues. The chain's CDR3 is CAISESVEAPEAFF. Here the CDR3 DNA reads TGTGCCATCAGTGAGTCCGTGGAGGCCCCTGAAGCTTTCTTT.

This sequence joins TRBV11-2 and TRBJ1-5; D remains unclear. V lost 6 bases to trimming and J lost 4 bases, with 10 bases between them. Germline loops: CDR1 SGHAT, CDR2 FQNNGV. CDR3 length: 13 residues. The CDR3 nucleotides are TGTGCCAGCAGTCCTTCGAGGAATCAGCCCCAGCATTTT. Translating it yields CASSPSRNQPQHF.

CDR3 coding DNA: TGCGCCAGCAGCCAATGGGCTTCTTCAGACGCCCAGCATTTT. Protein: CASSQWASSDAQHF. J is TRBJ1-5 and V is TRBV4-3; D not resolved. Trimming pared 2 bases from V and 11 bases from J, leaving 16 bases between. This CDR3 has 14 amino acids. CDR1 is LGHNA, CDR2 YSLEER, per germline.

The CDR3, as DNA: TGTGCCAGCAGCTTGGGGCAGGGGGACGCTAACTATGGCTACACCTTC. It encodes CASSLGQGDANYGYTF. This chain connects TRBV5-6 to TRBJ1-2, with TRBD1 matching 7 bases. CDR1 is SGHDT, CDR2 YYEEEE, per germline. There are 16 residues in the CDR3. Trimming at V came to 0 bases and at J to 0 bases, leaving 5 bases not matched to a gene.

The V gene is TRBV4-3, the J gene TRBJ2-3, with 7 bases fitting TRBD1. Germline-derived CDR1 and CDR2 are LGHNA and YSLEER. Trimming removed 3 bases from V and 1 base from J; junction bases left unmatched: 7. The CDR3 consists of 16 residues. Written as DNA, the CDR3 is TGCGCCAGCAGCCAGACCCGACAGGGTGGCACAGATACGCAGTATTTT. Its protein product is CASSQTRQGGTDTQYF.

The CDR3 loop is CASSLADSGYEQYF. For the CDR3, the DNA is TGCGCCAGCAGCTTGGCCGACAGTGGCTACGAGCAGTACTTC. The genes are TRBV5-1 and TRBJ2-7, with D perhaps TRBD1 (5 bases). CDR1 and CDR2 (germline): SGHRS, YFSETQ. This CDR3 is 14 amino acids long. V lost 0 bases, J lost 3 bases, and 10 bases lay in between. Full variable domain (missing parts from reference TRBV5-1 and TRBJ2-7): KAGVTQTPRYLIKTRGQQVTLSCSPISGHRSVSWYQQTPGQGLQFLFEYFSETQRNKGNFPGRFSGRQFSNSRSEMNVSTLELGDSALYLCASSLADSGYEQYFGPGTRLTVT.

V gene TRBV5-6 combines with J gene TRBJ2-1; a weak D match, TRBD2 (6 bases). Germline CDR1 and CDR2: SGHDT and YYEEEE. The CDR3 spans 18 residues. V shed 2 bases and J shed 6 bases, with 24 bases lying between them. CDR3 nucleotide sequence: TGTGCCAGCAGCTTATCTCTCCGGAGGGGAAGTATACTCAATGAGCAGTTCTTC. This sequence encodes CASSLSLRRGSILNEQFF.